A single sample gave rise to the 5 T cell receptor beta chains below, sequenced in a study of cytomegalovirus exposure and HLA in healthy donors. The study ran its PCR with 60 Vbeta and 13 Jbeta primers. Measured with immunoSEQ multiplex PCR; TCRdb has only the in-frame clones, and not every one. The data hold around 190,000 clones, with roughly 77% observed a single time. The material sequenced was PBMCs. All receptors derive from a man between 40 and 49 years old in good health and CMV-seropositive.

CDR3 nucleotides: TGTGCCAGCAGTTTATCTCCGGGGGGCGATTACAATGAGCAGTTCTTC. As protein: CASSLSPGGDYNEQFF. The chain carries TRBV27 and TRBJ2-1; tentative D call: TRBD2 (7 bases). The CDR3 extends over 16 amino acids. CDR1 MNHEY and CDR2 SMNVEV come from the germline V gene (reference sequence). V was cut by 0 bases and J by 4 bases, with 13 bases left in between.

This chain connects TRBV7-3 to TRBJ1-1; 8 nucleotides line up with TRBD1. The V gene's germline CDR1 is SGHTA and CDR2 FQGTGA. With 5 bases clipped from V and 2 bases from J, the junction kept 4 bases outside the gene matches. CDR3 length equals 14 residues. The CDR3 bases are TGTGCCAGCAGCGTACAGGGGGGAAACACTGAAGCTTTCTTT. This sequence encodes CASSVQGGNTEAFF.

The gene calls are TRBV18 and TRBJ2-7, with 9 bases that match TRBD1. The trim removed 0 bases at V and 5 bases at J, leaving 5 bases unmatched. The CDR3 is 15 residues long. CDR1 KGHSH and CDR2 LQKENI come from the germline V gene. Here the CDR3 DNA reads TGTGCCAGCTCACCACCGGCGGACAGGGGCCACGAGCAGTACTTC. Translation: CASSPPADRGHEQYF.

This clone was seen only once. The chain has TRBV28 and TRBJ1-2, with TRBD1 matching over 7 bases. V lost 3 bases, J lost 4 bases, and 5 bases stayed unmatched. CDR1 and CDR2 from the germline V gene are MDHEN and SYDVKM. CDR3 size: 14 residues. CDR3 coding DNA: TGTGCCAGCAGTTTCAGGGGGGCGGGCTATGGCTACACCTTC. Its translation: CASSFRGAGYGYTF.

The genes are TRBV11-2 and TRBJ1-6; a weak D match, TRBD1 (6 bases). Trimming took off 3 bases at V and 2 bases at J, with 11 bases between the two ends. The CDR3 loop spans 16 amino acids. Germline V gene sequence: CDR1 SGHAT, CDR2 FQNNGV. CDR3 protein: CASSLDSSPYNSPLHF. Here the CDR3 DNA reads TGTGCCAGCAGCTTGGACAGTTCCCCCTATAATTCACCCCTCCACTTT.